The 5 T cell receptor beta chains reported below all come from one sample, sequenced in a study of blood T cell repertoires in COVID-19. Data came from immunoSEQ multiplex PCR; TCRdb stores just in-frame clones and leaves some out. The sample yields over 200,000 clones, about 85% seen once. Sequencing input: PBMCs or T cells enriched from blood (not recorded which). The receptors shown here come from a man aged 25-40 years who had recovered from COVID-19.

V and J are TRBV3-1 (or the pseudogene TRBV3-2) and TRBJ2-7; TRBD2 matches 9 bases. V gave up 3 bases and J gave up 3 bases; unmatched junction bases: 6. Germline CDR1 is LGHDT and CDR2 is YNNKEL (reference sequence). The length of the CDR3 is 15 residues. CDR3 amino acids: CASSQGLADDYEQYF. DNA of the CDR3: TGTGCCAGCAGCCAGGGACTAGCCGACGACTACGAGCAGTACTTC.

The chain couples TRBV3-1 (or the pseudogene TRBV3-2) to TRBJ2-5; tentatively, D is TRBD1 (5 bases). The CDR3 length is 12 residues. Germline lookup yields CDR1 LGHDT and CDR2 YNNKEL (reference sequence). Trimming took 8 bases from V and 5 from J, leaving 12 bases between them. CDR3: CASGWQGETQYF. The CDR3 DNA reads TGTGCCAGCGGATGGCAGGGCGAGACCCAGTACTTC.

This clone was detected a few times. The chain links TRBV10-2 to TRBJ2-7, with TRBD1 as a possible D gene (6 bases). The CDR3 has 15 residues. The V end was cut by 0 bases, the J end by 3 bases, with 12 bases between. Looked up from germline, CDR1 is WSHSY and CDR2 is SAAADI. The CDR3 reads CASSESSGTSYEQYF. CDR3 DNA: TGCGCCAGCAGTGAGTCGAGTGGGACAAGCTACGAGCAGTACTTC.

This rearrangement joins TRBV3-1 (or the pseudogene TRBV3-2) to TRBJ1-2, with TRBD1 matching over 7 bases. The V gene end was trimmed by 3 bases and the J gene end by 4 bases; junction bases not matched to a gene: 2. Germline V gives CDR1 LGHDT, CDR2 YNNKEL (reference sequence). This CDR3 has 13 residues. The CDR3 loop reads CASSQTGLYGYTF. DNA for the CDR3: TGTGCCAGCAGCCAGACAGGGCTCTATGGCTACACCTTC.

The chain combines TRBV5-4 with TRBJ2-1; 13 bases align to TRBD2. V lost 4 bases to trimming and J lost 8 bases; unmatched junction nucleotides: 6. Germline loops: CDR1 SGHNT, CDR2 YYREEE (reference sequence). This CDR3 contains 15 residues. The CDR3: CASSTGTSGIDEQFF. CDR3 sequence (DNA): TGTGCCAGCAGCACCGGGACTAGCGGGATCGATGAGCAGTTCTTC.